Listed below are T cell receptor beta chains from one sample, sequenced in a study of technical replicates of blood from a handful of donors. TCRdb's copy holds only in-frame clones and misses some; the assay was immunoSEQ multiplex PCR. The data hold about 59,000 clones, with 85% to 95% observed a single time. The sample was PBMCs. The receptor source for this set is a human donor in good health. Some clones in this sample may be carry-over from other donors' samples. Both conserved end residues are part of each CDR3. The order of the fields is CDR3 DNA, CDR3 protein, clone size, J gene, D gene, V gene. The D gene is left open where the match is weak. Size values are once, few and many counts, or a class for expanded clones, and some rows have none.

DNA: TGTGCCAGCAGTCCGGGGGTGGGGGAGCAGTACTTC; CDR3: CASSPGVGEQYF; size: NA; J: TRBJ2-7; D: NA; V: TRBV25-1
DNA: TGTGCCAGCAGCCCCCCCTTAGAACGATCCTATAATTCACCCCTCCACTTT; CDR3: CASSPPLERSYNSPLHF; size: medium-sized; J: TRBJ1-6; D: NA; V: TRBV11-2
DNA: TGTGCCAGCAGCTTGACAGGGCCCACTGAAGCTTTCTTT; CDR3: CASSLTGPTEAFF; size: NA; J: TRBJ1-1; D: TRBD1; V: TRBV7-3
DNA: TGTGCCAGTAGCCGACTAGCGGGGTCCTACAATGAGCAGTTCTTC; CDR3: CASSRLAGSYNEQFF; size: once; J: TRBJ2-1; D: TRBD2; V: TRBV19
DNA: TGTGCCAGCAGCCAACACACTAGCCCAGATACGCAGTATTTT; CDR3: CASSQHTSPDTQYF; size: NA; J: TRBJ2-3; D: NA; V: TRBV7-9
DNA: TGTGCCAGCAGTGGCGGGACTAGACTCTCCTACGAGCAGTACTTC; CDR3: CASSGGTRLSYEQYF; size: NA; J: TRBJ2-7; D: TRBD2; V: TRBV6-1
DNA: TGTGCCAGCTCCGAGGGATACAGTCAGCCCCAGCATTTT; CDR3: CASSEGYSQPQHF; size: NA; J: TRBJ1-5; D: NA; V: TRBV18
DNA: TGTGCCAGCAGCGGGGACAGGGGCTACGAGCAGTACTTC; CDR3: CASSGDRGYEQYF; size: NA; J: TRBJ2-7; D: TRBD1; V: TRBV9
DNA: TGTGCCAGCAGCATCCAGGGGGTGGGGTCGGGACAGCTACACTTC; CDR3: CASSIQGVGSGQLHF; size: NA; J: TRBJ2-7; D: TRBD1; V: TRBV7-2
DNA: TGTGCCAGCTCACCAAATAATGTCCAGGGAGGGACCCAGTACTTC; CDR3: CASSPNNVQGGTQYF; size: NA; J: TRBJ2-5; D: NA; V: TRBV18
DNA: TGCGCCAGCAGCATAGGCCGGGGGGCCGTTAATGAGCAGTTCTTC; CDR3: CASSIGRGAVNEQFF; size: NA; J: TRBJ2-1; D: NA; V: TRBV4-3
DNA: TGTGCCAGCACCGCGAGAAGCGGGGCTAGCACAGATACGCAGTATTTT; CDR3: CASTARSGASTDTQYF; size: NA; J: TRBJ2-3; D: TRBD2; V: TRBV9
DNA: TGTGCCAGCAGAACCCGCCCACAGGGCTATAACACTGAAGCTTTCTTT; CDR3: CASRTRPQGYNTEAFF; size: NA; J: TRBJ1-1; D: NA; V: TRBV27
DNA: TGTGCCAGCAGTGGCACGAGGGTATTTTACTACGAGCAGTACTTC; CDR3: CASSGTRVFYYEQYF; size: NA; J: TRBJ2-7; D: NA; V: TRBV7-9
DNA: TGTGCCACCAGCAGTCCCGACAGGGTACTATACGGCTACACCTTC; CDR3: CATSSPDRVLYGYTF; size: NA; J: TRBJ1-2; D: TRBD1; V: TRBV15
DNA: TGTGCCAGCTCAACGGATGGCTCCCGGGGCCAAGAGACCCAGTACTTC; CDR3: CASSTDGSRGQETQYF; size: NA; J: TRBJ2-5; D: NA; V: TRBV18
DNA: TGTGCCATCAGTGCTGGGGCGGGGGGCACTACCTACGAGCAGTACTTC; CDR3: CAISAGAGGTTYEQYF; size: once; J: TRBJ2-7; D: TRBD2; V: TRBV10-3
DNA: TGTGCCAGCAGCCCGATTCCGGGACAGGGGGCTAATGAAAAACTGTTTTTT; CDR3: CASSPIPGQGANEKLFF; size: NA; J: TRBJ1-4; D: TRBD1; V: TRBV7-2
DNA: TGTGCCAGCAGCTTAGGGTTAGCCCCCTACGAGCAGTACTTC; CDR3: CASSLGLAPYEQYF; size: once; J: TRBJ2-7; D: NA; V: TRBV7-8
DNA: TGCGCCAGCAGCCAACCCACAGGGTACACCGGGGAGCTGTTTTTT; CDR3: CASSQPTGYTGELFF; size: NA; J: TRBJ2-2; D: NA; V: TRBV4-1
DNA: TGTGCCAGCAGCCCCCCGGGTACAGGGTCAGATACGCAGTATTTT; CDR3: CASSPPGTGSDTQYF; size: NA; J: TRBJ2-3; D: NA; V: TRBV9
DNA: TGCGCCAGCAGCTTGGGTGGCGGTAGGATTGGCTACACCTTC; CDR3: CASSLGGGRIGYTF; size: NA; J: TRBJ1-2; D: NA; V: TRBV5-1
DNA: TGTGCCAGCAGCGTTAGCGGGGCGAACACCGGGGAGCTGTTTTTT; CDR3: CASSVSGANTGELFF; size: NA; J: TRBJ2-2; D: TRBD2; V: TRBV9
DNA: TGTGCCAGCAGCCTACAGGGGATCGGGGAAAAACTGTTTTTT; CDR3: CASSLQGIGEKLFF; size: NA; J: TRBJ1-4; D: TRBD1; V: TRBV7-2
DNA: TGTGCCAGTCAGACAGGGATCTTTCAGGGCTATAATTCACCCCTCCACTTT; CDR3: CASQTGIFQGYNSPLHF; size: NA; J: TRBJ1-6; D: TRBD1; V: TRBV5-5
DNA: TGCGCCAGCAGCTTGGAGGCAGGGGGCGGCTATGGCTACACCTTC; CDR3: CASSLEAGGGYGYTF; size: NA; J: TRBJ1-2; D: TRBD1; V: TRBV5-1
DNA: TGTGCCTGGAGCTCCGGGACAGCATACGAGCAGTACTTC; CDR3: CAWSSGTAYEQYF; size: NA; J: TRBJ2-7; D: TRBD1; V: TRBV30
DNA: TGTGCCAGTAGTAGGCCCGACAGGGTTAAGAATGGCTACACCTTC; CDR3: CASSRPDRVKNGYTF; size: once; J: TRBJ1-2; D: TRBD1; V: TRBV19
DNA: TGTGCCACCCGAACTGGGGGGGCCCGGTACGAGCAGTACTTC; CDR3: CATRTGGARYEQYF; size: NA; J: TRBJ2-7; D: NA; V: TRBV5-4
DNA: TGTGCCAGCTCCTCGGAGGGGCGGGACGTACGTTACACCTTC; CDR3: CASSSEGRDVRYTF; size: once; J: TRBJ1-2; D: NA; V: TRBV18
DNA: TGTGCCAGCATTTGGCGGACTAGCGGGCCAAGCTCCTACAATGAGCAGTTCTTC; CDR3: CASIWRTSGPSSYNEQFF; size: NA; J: TRBJ2-1; D: TRBD2; V: TRBV7-8